These 21 T cell receptor beta chains share one sample of origin, sequenced in a study of chemoradiotherapy in HPV16-positive cancers. Sequencing was performed with immunoSEQ multiplex PCR; in TCRdb, only in-frame clones are kept and a portion is missing. The table records over 10,000 clones, approximately 89% of them present only once. The sample in question was blood, obtained from a patient who underwent chemoradiotherapy. Source of these receptors: a human donor with HPV-associated anogenital cancer.

The chain has TRBV7-9 and TRBJ1-5, with D perhaps matching TRBD1 (5 bases). From germline, CDR1 is SEHNR and CDR2 FQNEAQ (reference sequence). Trimming removed 1 base at V and 2 bases at J, with 9 bases between. The CDR3 length is 15 residues. CDR3 amino acids: CASSLEGSGNQPQHF. The CDR3 DNA sequence: TGTGCCAGCAGCTTAGAGGGGTCAGGCAATCAGCCCCAGCATTTT.

The sample holds one count of this clone. V is TRBV6-5 and J is TRBJ2-1, with TRBD1 matching over 7 bases. CDR3 length: 15 residues. J gave up 15 bases and V 0 bases, and 14 bases lay outside the gene matches. Germline CDR1 reads MNHEY; CDR2 reads SVGAGI. The DNA for the CDR3 is TGTGCCAGCAGTTACTCGGGACAGCATACAATGAGACGGTTCTTC. Protein sequence: CASSYSGQHTMRRFF.

The gene calls are TRBV19 and TRBJ2-7; the D gene is possibly TRBD1 (5 bases). CDR3 size: 15 residues. Germline values: CDR1 LNHDA, CDR2 SQIVND (reference sequence). V was trimmed by 10 bases and J by 2 bases, leaving 21 bases between them. CDR3 bases: TGTGCCACTGGCGTTAGGGGTGATGGCCCCTACGAGCAGTACTTC. Translated, it gives CATGVRGDGPYEQYF.

Regarding this clone: This sample also contains other DNA sequences that code for the same CDR3. The chain is built from TRBV28 and TRBJ2-7; 12 bases match TRBD2. The CDR3 sequence is 14 residues long. Trimming at V came to 2 bases and at J to 7 bases, leaving 3 bases not matched to a gene. Germline V gene data show CDR1 as MDHEN and CDR2 as SYDVKM. The CDR3 DNA sequence: TGTGCCAGCAGTTTAGGACTAGCGGGATTTGAGCAGTACTTC. This codes for CASSLGLAGFEQYF.

This clone showed up just once. The V gene is TRBV6-1, the J gene TRBJ2-1, with D uncertain. The germline V gene encodes CDR1 MNHNS and CDR2 SASEGT. The CDR3 sequence is 14 residues long. The V gene lost 6 bases and the J gene lost 7 bases, with 16 bases spanning the gap. Here the CDR3 DNA reads TGTGCCAGCAGCCTCCCATCAGGCTGGAATGAGCAGTTCTTC. Protein sequence: CASSLPSGWNEQFF.

The chain employs TRBV2 and TRBJ2-1, with a weak D call TRBD2 (5 bases). V was cut by 7 bases and J by 4 bases, with 17 bases left in between. Germline values: CDR1 SNHLY, CDR2 FYNNEI. The CDR3 has 15 amino acids. The DNA for the CDR3 is TGTGCCAGCACCCCGAGGAGCGGAACTTACAATGAGCAGTTCTTC. This translates into CASTPRSGTYNEQFF.

V is TRBV25-1 and J is TRBJ2-2, with a weak D call TRBD1 (6 bases). V lost 7 bases, J lost 5 bases, and 17 bases lay in between. This CDR3 spans 15 amino acids. The V gene's germline CDR1 is MGHDK and CDR2 SYGVNS. The CDR3 loop reads CASTLSGARTGELFF. CDR3 sequence (DNA): TGTGCCAGCACCCTTTCAGGGGCGAGGACCGGGGAGCTGTTTTTT.

This chain uses TRBV29-1 with TRBJ2-1, with 9 bases fitting TRBD2. The germline V gene encodes CDR1 SQVTM and CDR2 ANQGSEA. The CDR3 has 16 amino acids. V trimming: 5 bases; J trimming: 1 base; junction bases outside the gene matches: 9. The CDR3: CSVKSGAGGSYNEQFF. The CDR3 DNA is TGCAGCGTTAAAAGTGGAGCGGGAGGATCCTACAATGAGCAGTTCTTC.

This rearrangement joins TRBV4-3 to TRBJ2-7, with 9 bases lining up with TRBD2. CDR1 is LGHNA, CDR2 YSLEER, per germline. V dropped 1 base and J dropped 3; count of bases not matched to a gene: 13. The CDR3 extends over 18 amino acids. The DNA for the CDR3 is TGCGCCAGCAGCCAAGTTATCCGGGTGACTAGCGGCTACTACGAGCAGTACTTC. The encoded protein is CASSQVIRVTSGYYEQYF.

This chain joins TRBV15 and TRBJ2-7; D ambiguous. Deletions cut 3 bases from V and 6 bases from J, with 21 bases between. The CDR3 covers 16 residues. Germline assignment: CDR1 LNHNV and CDR2 YYDKDF (reference sequence). The DNA of the CDR3 is TGTGCCACCAGCAGGGGATTCGAGACCCGAGTCCCCGAGCAGTACTTC. The encoded protein is CATSRGFETRVPEQYF.

The CDR3 region is CASSPGQSYEQYF. The CDR3 DNA reads TGTGCCAGTAGCCCGGGACAATCCTACGAGCAGTACTTC. V is TRBV19 and J is TRBJ2-7, with D possibly being TRBD1 (6 bases). Looked up from germline, CDR1 is LNHDA and CDR2 is SQIVND (reference sequence). This CDR3 has 13 residues. The germline V and J ends were trimmed by 6 bases and 1 base, with 10 bases remaining between them. Supplemented by reference TRBV19 and TRBJ2-7, the full variable domain reads DGGITQSPKYLFRKEGQNVTLSCEQNLNHDAMYWYRQDPGQGLRLIYYSQIVNDFQKGDIAEGYSVSREKKESFPLTVTSAQKNPTAFYLCASSPGQSYEQYFGPGTRLTVT.

CDR3 loop: CASRTSGRDGELFF. The CDR3 nucleotides are TGTGCCAGTAGGACTAGCGGGCGTGACGGGGAGCTGTTTTTT. The J gene is TRBJ2-2, the V gene TRBV6-5; 11 nucleotides agree with TRBD2. The J segment lost 7 bases and the V segment lost 9 bases, leaving 7 bases of the junction unmatched. The germline V gene encodes CDR1 MNHEY and CDR2 SVGAGI. The CDR3 contains 14 residues.

This clone is a singleton in its sample. This sequence joins TRBV6-6 and TRBJ2-7, with a weak D call TRBD2 (6 bases). This CDR3 comprises 14 residues. Germline V gives CDR1 MNHNY, CDR2 SVGAGI (reference sequence). Deletions cut 4 bases from V and 2 bases from J, with 12 bases between. The CDR3 DNA is TGTGCCAGCAGTTCGGGACTCGCTACCTACGAGCAGTACTTC. It is translated as CASSSGLATYEQYF.

The rearrangement joins TRBV4-3 to TRBJ1-2, with D maybe TRBD1 (5 bases). From germline, CDR1 is LGHNA and CDR2 YSLEER. Trimming stripped 0 bases from V and 1 base from J, with 9 bases between. The CDR3 spans 15 residues. CDR3 in amino acids: CASSQDWDLNYGYTF. CDR3 DNA: TGCGCCAGCAGCCAAGATTGGGACCTTAACTATGGCTACACCTTC.

The chain is built from TRBV6-1 and TRBJ1-4, with 7 bases aligning to TRBD1. After removal of 6 bases from V and 8 bases from J, the junction contained 9 bases not matched to a gene. This CDR3 has 14 amino acids. Germline assignment: CDR1 MNHNS and CDR2 SASEGT. CDR3 in DNA: TGTGCCAGCAGGTTACAGGGGAGTTGGGAAAAACTGTTTTTT. Translation: CASRLQGSWEKLFF.

This clone appeared a single time. The rearrangement links TRBV19 to TRBJ1-5; maybe TRBD1 (5 bases). V was clipped by 5 bases and J by 2 bases, with 10 bases between them. Germline V gene data show CDR1 as LNHDA and CDR2 as SQIVND (reference sequence). The CDR3 has 14 residues. The CDR3 bases are TGTGCCAGTAGTGTCGCGGGACGCAATCAGCCCCAGCATTTT. This translates into CASSVAGRNQPQHF.

The chain couples TRBV29-1 to TRBJ2-5; 8 bases match TRBD1. From germline, CDR1 is SQVTM and CDR2 ANQGSEA. The CDR3 extends over 12 amino acids. CDR3 nucleotides: TGCAGTACAGACAGGGGAGGAGAGACCCAGTACTTC. Translating gives CSTDRGGETQYF.

The chain joins TRBV4-2 to TRBJ2-7; D could derive from TRBD1 or TRBD2 (5 bases each). This CDR3 is 13 amino acids long. Deletions cut 1 base from V and 6 bases from J, with 10 bases between. Germline V gene sequence: CDR1 LGHNA, CDR2 YNFKEQ. As DNA, the CDR3 is TGTGCCAGCAGCCAAGTCATTGGGGGCGAGCAGTACTTC. The encoded protein is CASSQVIGGEQYF.

The chain carries TRBV2 and TRBJ1-2; D is unresolved. Germline V gene sequence: CDR1 SNHLY, CDR2 FYNNEI. CDR3 length: 13 residues. Trimming left V 1 base short and J 5 bases short, with 8 bases between. The CDR3 coding sequence is TGTGCCAGCAGTGAAGACAAGCCATATGGCTACACCTTC. Translation: CASSEDKPYGYTF.

The rearrangement links TRBV21-1 to TRBJ1-1; the D segment call TRBD1 is taken from the table without a DNA check. TRBV21-1 represents a pseudogene. CDR3 length equals 14 residues. The CDR3 nucleotides read TGTGCCAGCAGCAAAAGGCAGGGGAGCACTGAAGCTTTCTTT. As protein: CASSKRQGSTEAFF.

This clone was seen just once. V is TRBV27 and J is TRBJ2-7, with TRBD2 matching over 7 bases. CDR1 and CDR2 from the germline V gene are MNHEY and SMNVEV (reference sequence). The J segment lost 5 bases and the V segment lost 3 bases, leaving 10 bases of the junction unmatched. This CDR3 is built from 15 residues. In DNA, the CDR3 is TGTGCCAGCAGTTTCCGAGTAGCGGGTATCAACGAGCAGTACTTC. This translates into CASSFRVAGINEQYF.